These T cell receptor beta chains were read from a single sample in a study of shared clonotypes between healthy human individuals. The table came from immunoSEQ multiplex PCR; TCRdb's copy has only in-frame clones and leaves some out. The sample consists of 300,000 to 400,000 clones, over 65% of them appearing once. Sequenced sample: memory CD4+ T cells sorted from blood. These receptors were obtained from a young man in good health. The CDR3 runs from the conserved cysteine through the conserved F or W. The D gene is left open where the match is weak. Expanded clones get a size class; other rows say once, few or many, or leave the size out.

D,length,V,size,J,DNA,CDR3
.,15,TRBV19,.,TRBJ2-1,TGTGCCAGTAGTATCTTTCAGCGGCCGTACAATGAGCAGTTCTTC,CASSIFQRPYNEQFF
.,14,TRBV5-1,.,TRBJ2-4,TGCGCCAGCAGCTTTGACAGGTTATCGGACATTCAGTACTTC,CASSFDRLSDIQYF
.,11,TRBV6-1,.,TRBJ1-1,TGTGCCACCTTTAACCGGTTCGGAGCTTTCTTT,CATFNRFGAFF
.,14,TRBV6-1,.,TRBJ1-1,TGTGCCAGCAGACAGTCGAGCGGGAACACTGAAGCTTTCTTT,CASRQSSGNTEAFF
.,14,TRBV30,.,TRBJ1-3,TGTGCCTGGAGTGCCGGGCGCTTCGGAAACACCATATATTTT,CAWSAGRFGNTIYF
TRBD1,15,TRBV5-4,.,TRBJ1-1,TGTGCCAGCAGCGGTGTTATAGGGGGCCACACTGAAGCTTTCTTT,CASSGVIGGHTEAFF
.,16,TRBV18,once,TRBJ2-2,TGTGCCAGCTCACCAGGGGGCCGGAGGGCCACCGGGGAGCTGTTTTTT,CASSPGGRRATGELFF
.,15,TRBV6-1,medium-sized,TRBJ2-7,TGTGCCAGCAGTGGGGGCCTTGGTGATGCCTACGAGCAGTACTTC,CASSGGLGDAYEQYF
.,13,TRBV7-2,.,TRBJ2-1,TGTGCCAGCAGCTTTCGAAGTCTGGAGGAGCAGTTCTTC,CASSFRSLEEQFF
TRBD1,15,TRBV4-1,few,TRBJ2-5,TGCGCCAGCAGCCTAGGACAGGGGGCGAGGGAGACCCAGTACTTC,CASSLGQGARETQYF
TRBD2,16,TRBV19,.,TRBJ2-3,TGTGCCAGTAGTCCCTCGGCGGGAGCGAGAACAGATACGCAGTATTTT,CASSPSAGARTDTQYF
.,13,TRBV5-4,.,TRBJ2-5,TGTGCCAGCAGCGGAAGGGAAAGAGAGACCCAGTACTTC,CASSGRERETQYF
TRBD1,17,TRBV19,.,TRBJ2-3,TGTGCCAGTCAAAGCGTTGGGACCGGGACAGGGACAGATACGCAGTATTTT,CASQSVGTGTGTDTQYF
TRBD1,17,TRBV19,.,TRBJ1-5,TGTGCCAGTAGTATAGATTGGACAGGGGAAAGCAATCAGCCCCAGCATTTT,CASSIDWTGESNQPQHF
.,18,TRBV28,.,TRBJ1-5,TGTGCCAGCAGTTTATCAATTGGATTAGGGACACTTAATCAGCCCCAGCATTTT,CASSLSIGLGTLNQPQHF
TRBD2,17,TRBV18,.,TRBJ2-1,TGTGCCAGCTCATCTAAGACTAGCGGATATTCCTACAATGAGCAGTTCTTC,CASSSKTSGYSYNEQFF
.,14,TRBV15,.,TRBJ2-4,TGTGCCACCAGCCTCGGAGGGGATTCGGACATTCAGTACTTC,CATSLGGDSDIQYF
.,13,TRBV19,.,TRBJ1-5,TGTGCCAGTAACTCAGTTAATAATCAGCCCCAGCATTTT,CASNSVNNQPQHF
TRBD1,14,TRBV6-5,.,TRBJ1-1,TGTGCCAGCAGTACGGACAGGATGGGGACTGAAGCTTTCTTT,CASSTDRMGTEAFF
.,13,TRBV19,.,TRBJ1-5,TGTGCCAGTAAAAACCCCGGGATCGGGCCCCAGCATTTT,CASKNPGIGPQHF
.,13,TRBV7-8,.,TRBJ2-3,TGTGCCAGCAGCTTTGCTGGAATAGATACGCAGTATTTT,CASSFAGIDTQYF
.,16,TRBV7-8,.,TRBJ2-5,TGTGCCAGCAGCTCCTTTGTCCACCGGATGCGAGAGACCCAGTACTTC,CASSSFVHRMRETQYF
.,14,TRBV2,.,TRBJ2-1,TGTGCCAGCACGAAGGGGCGCTCCTACAATGAGCAGTTCTTC,CASTKGRSYNEQFF
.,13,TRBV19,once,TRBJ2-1,TGTGCCAGTAGTTCGACAGTTGTCAATGAGCAGTTCTTC,CASSSTVVNEQFF
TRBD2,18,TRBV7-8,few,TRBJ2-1,TGTGCCAGCTGCCCTTTATGGACTAGCGGGAGGCGGGACAATGAGCAGTTCTTC,CASCPLWTSGRRDNEQFF
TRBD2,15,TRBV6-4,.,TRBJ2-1,TGTGCCAGCAGTGTCGGGACTAGCGGGAGTTATGAGCAGTTCTTC,CASSVGTSGSYEQFF
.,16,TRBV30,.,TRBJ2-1,TGTGCCTGGAGTACCCGAAAAGGGAGATCTTACAATGAGCAGTTCTTC,CAWSTRKGRSYNEQFF